This TCR beta chain was recorded in a study of blood T cell repertoires in COVID-19. Looking at the study overall: There were acute and convalescent COVID-19 samples, and they came from the United States, Italy and Spain. Sources were T cells, B-cell-depleted T cells, or PBMCs; the material itself was cDNA or gDNA.

Original processing notes: From reference gene primer amplification, estimates of nucleated cell counts were derived. The table came from immunoSEQ multiplex PCR; TCRdb's copy has only in-frame clones and leaves some out. V, J and clone size reflect that table, while D and trimming were determined from the DNA. The sample comprises 20,000 to 25,000 clones, roughly nine tenths of which are singletons, and around 8.6% rests with the top ten. The CDR3 covers 15 residues. CDR1 WSHSY and CDR2 SAAADI come from the germline V gene. Trimming removed 0 bases at V and 0 bases at J, with 7 bases between. The chain has TRBV10-2 and TRBJ2-3; no reliable D call. Sequenced material: peripheral blood. This receptor was identified in a human donor in a cohort sampled during active COVID-19. CDR3 residues: CASSESVTSTDTQYF. CDR3 bases: TGCGCCAGCAGTGAGTCAGTTACTAGCACAGATACGCAGTATTTT.